Sequencing of this T cell receptor beta chain was carried out in a study of T cell changes during pregnancy in multiple sclerosis. Clones were read by immunoSEQ multiplex PCR, and TCRdb kept only the in-frame ones, dropping some. The data hold tens of thousands of clones, with under 90% observed a single time. Germline lookup yields CDR1 MDHEN and CDR2 SYDVKM. The CDR3 sequence is 12 residues long. V trimming: 6 bases; J trimming: 6 bases; junction bases outside the gene matches: 4. The clonotype originates from a female donor with multiple sclerosis, enrolled in a pregnancy study. The chain has TRBV28 and TRBJ1-1; 7 bases are shared with TRBD1. Sample: CD8+ T cells from peripheral blood mononuclear cells, taken after pregnancy. The CDR3 is CASRRQGPEAFF. CDR3 in DNA: TGTGCCAGCAGACGACAGGGACCTGAAGCTTTCTTT.